The clone carrying this T cell receptor beta chain appeared a few times. The data derive from a study of T cell repertoires in cytomegalovirus infection. This CDR3 has 16 residues. V dropped 2 bases and J dropped 0; count of bases not matched to a gene: 5. TCRdb passed the reads through MiXCR, listing each CDR3 protein once. Of under 800,000 distinct CDR3 sequences in the sample, less than 25% are singletons; the top ten hold roughly 8%. This TCR was recovered from a human donor in good health (CMV status not recorded). Some clones in this sample may be carry-over from other donors' samples. This chain connects TRBV12-3 or TRBV12-4 to TRBJ2-3; TRBD1 matches at 7 bases. Input material: CD8+ T cells from PBMCs. The CDR3 coding sequence is TGTGCCAGCAGTTTAAGGGGGCCAACTAGCACAGATACGCAGTATTTT. It yields the protein CASSLRGPTSTDTQYF.